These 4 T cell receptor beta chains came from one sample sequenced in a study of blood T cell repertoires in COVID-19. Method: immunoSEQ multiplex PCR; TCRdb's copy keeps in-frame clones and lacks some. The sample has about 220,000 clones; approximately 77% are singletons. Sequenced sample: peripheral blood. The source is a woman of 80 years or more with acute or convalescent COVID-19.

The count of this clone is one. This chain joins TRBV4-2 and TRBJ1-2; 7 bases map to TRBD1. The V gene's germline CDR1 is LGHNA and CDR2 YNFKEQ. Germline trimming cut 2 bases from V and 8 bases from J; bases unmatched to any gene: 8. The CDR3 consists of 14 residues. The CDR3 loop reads CASSQNRGREGYTF. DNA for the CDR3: TGTGCCAGCAGCCAAAACAGGGGTAGAGAGGGCTACACCTTC.

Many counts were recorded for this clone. CDR3 loop: CASSLEGAGARYEQYF. The DNA for the CDR3 is TGTGCCAGCAGCTTAGAGGGTGCGGGGGCCCGCTACGAGCAGTACTTC. The J gene is TRBJ2-7, the V gene TRBV11-2; maybe TRBD2 (7 bases). Germline CDR1 reads SGHAT; CDR2 reads FQNNGV. The CDR3 loop spans 16 amino acids. The V gene lost 0 bases and the J gene lost 3 bases, with 15 bases spanning the gap.

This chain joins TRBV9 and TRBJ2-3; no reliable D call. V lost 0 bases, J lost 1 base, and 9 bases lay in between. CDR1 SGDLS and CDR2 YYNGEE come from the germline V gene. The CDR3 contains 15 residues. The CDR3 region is CASSVGSSGTDTQYF. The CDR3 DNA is TGTGCCAGCAGCGTAGGTAGCAGTGGCACAGATACGCAGTATTTT.

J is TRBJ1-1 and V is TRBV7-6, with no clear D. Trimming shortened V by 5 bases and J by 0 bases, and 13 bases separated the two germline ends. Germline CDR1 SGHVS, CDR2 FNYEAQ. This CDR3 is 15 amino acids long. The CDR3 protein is CASSRSTVMNTEAFF. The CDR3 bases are TGTGCCAGCAGCCGATCCACAGTCATGAACACTGAAGCTTTCTTT.